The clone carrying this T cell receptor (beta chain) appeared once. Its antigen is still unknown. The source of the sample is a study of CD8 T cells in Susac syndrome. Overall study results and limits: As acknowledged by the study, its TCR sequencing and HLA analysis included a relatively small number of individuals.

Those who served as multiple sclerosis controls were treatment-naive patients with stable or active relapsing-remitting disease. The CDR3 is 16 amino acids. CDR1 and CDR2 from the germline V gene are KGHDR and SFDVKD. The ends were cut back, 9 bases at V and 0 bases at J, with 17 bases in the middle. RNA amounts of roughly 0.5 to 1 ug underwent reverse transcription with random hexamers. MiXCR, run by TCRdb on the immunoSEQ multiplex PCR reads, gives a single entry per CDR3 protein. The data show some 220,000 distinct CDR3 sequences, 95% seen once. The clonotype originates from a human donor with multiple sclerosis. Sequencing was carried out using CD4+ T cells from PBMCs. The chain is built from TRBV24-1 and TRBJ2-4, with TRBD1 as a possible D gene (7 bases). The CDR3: CATPAGQTRAKNIQYF. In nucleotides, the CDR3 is TGTGCCACCCCGGCGGGACAGACAAGAGCCAAAAACATTCAGTACTTC.